Below are 18 T cell receptor beta chains sequenced from a single sample in a study of graft-versus-host responses after intestinal transplantation. Tissue from the graft was processed to free its intraepithelial and lamina propria lymphocytes. Method: immunoSEQ multiplex PCR; TCRdb's copy keeps in-frame clones and lacks some. Of thousands of clones listed, roughly four fifths are singletons. The material was ileum tissue, obtained just under 310 days after intestinal transplant. These receptors came from a human patient who received an intestinal transplant, so some T cells may come from the graft donor.

V usage is TRBV28 and J usage is TRBJ2-7, with TRBD2 identical over 9 bases. The CDR3 totals 16 residues. V was clipped by 4 bases and J by 5 bases; unmatched bases: 12. Germline CDR1 is MDHEN and CDR2 is SYDVKM. This CDR3 reads CASSSSISGSCDEQYF. CDR3 nucleotides: TGTGCCAGCAGTTCCTCTATTAGCGGGAGTTGCGACGAGCAGTACTTC.

The chain uses TRBV27 and TRBJ2-5; D is undetermined. V gave up 1 base and J gave up 2 bases, with 2 bases separating them. From germline, CDR1 is MNHEY and CDR2 SMNVEV (reference sequence). CDR3 length: 12 amino acids. The CDR3 region is CASSLFQETQYF. The CDR3 DNA reads as TGTGCCAGCAGTTTATTTCAAGAGACCCAGTACTTC.

This clone showed up just a few times. This chain links TRBV5-4 with TRBJ1-2, with D possibly matching TRBD1 (5 bases). The CDR3 spans 14 residues. Germline V CDR1 and CDR2: SGHNT, YYREEE (reference sequence). Trimming removed 6 bases from V and 4 bases from J, with 16 bases in between. In nucleotides, the CDR3 is TGTGCCAGCACCCCCGGGGCAGACTCCTATGGCTACACCTTC. Its translation: CASTPGADSYGYTF.

This CDR3 is CASKSGGSSYNEQFF. DNA of the CDR3: TGTGCCAGCAAAAGCGGGGGAAGCTCCTACAATGAGCAGTTCTTC. This chain uses TRBV2 with TRBJ2-1; 8 positions match TRBD2. V lost 7 bases and J lost 0; bases outside the gene matches: 5. The germline V gene encodes CDR1 SNHLY and CDR2 FYNNEI. CDR3 length: 15 amino acids. Drawing the rest from reference TRBV2 and TRBJ2-1, the complete variable domain is EPEVTQTPSHQVTQMGQEVILRCVPISNHLYFYWYRQILGQKVEFLVSFYNNEISEKSEIFDDQFSVERPDGSNFTLKIRSTKLEDSAMYFCASKSGGSSYNEQFFGPGTRLTVL.

J is TRBJ1-2 and V is TRBV5-1; D gene unclear. Germline assignment: CDR1 SGHRS and CDR2 YFSETQ. The length of the CDR3 is 14 residues. Trimming removed 2 bases from V and 4 bases from J, with 12 bases in between. CDR3 in amino acids: CASSFLRAAYGYTF. The CDR3 DNA reads TGCGCCAGCAGCTTTTTGAGGGCCGCCTATGGCTACACCTTC.

The V call is TRBV21-1, the J call TRBJ1-6; the tabulated D call, TRBD1, remains unverified against the DNA. TRBV21-1 is classified as a pseudogene. This CDR3 spans 17 amino acids. In DNA form, the CDR3 reads TGTGCCAGCAGCTCGCCCGGAGGGGACAGCTATAATTCACCCCTCCACTTT. Protein product: CASSSPGGDSYNSPLHF.

The CDR3 spells CSGGTGQETQYF. CDR3 coding DNA: TGCAGCGGTGGGACAGGGCAAGAGACCCAGTACTTC. The gene calls are TRBV29-1 and TRBJ2-5, with 9 bases identical to TRBD1. Germline V gene data show CDR1 as SQVTM and CDR2 as ANQGSEA. With V trimmed by 7 bases and J by 2 bases, 2 bases remained unmatched. This CDR3 is built from 12 residues. The full variable domain, completed using reference TRBV29-1 and TRBJ2-5, is SAVISQKPSRDICQRGTSLTIQCQVDSQVTMMFWYRQQPGQSLTLIATANQGSEATYESGFVIDKFPISRPNLTFSTLTVSNMSPEDSSIYLCSGGTGQETQYFGPGTRLLVL.

V gene TRBV2 combines with J gene TRBJ2-6; a weak D match, TRBD1 (6 bases). The CDR3 has 18 amino acids. Germline loops: CDR1 SNHLY, CDR2 FYNNEI. V was clipped by 2 bases and J by 0 bases, with 14 bases between them. The CDR3 DNA reads TGTGCCAGCAGTGAACCCTCCGACAGGCCCTCTGGGGCCAACGTCCTGACTTTC. Translation gives CASSEPSDRPSGANVLTF.

V and J are TRBV19 and TRBJ1-2, with 7 bases matching TRBD1. Trimming took 2 bases from V and 0 from J; bases not matched to a gene: 6. Per the germline V gene, CDR1 is LNHDA and CDR2 is SQIVND (reference sequence). There are 16 residues in the CDR3. The DNA of the CDR3 is TGTGCCAGTAGTATACTCGGACAGGCCTCTAACTATGGCTACACCTTC. Protein product: CASSILGQASNYGYTF.

V is TRBV11-2 and J is TRBJ1-2; 7 bases match TRBD1. The CDR3 runs 12 residues. Germline V gene data show CDR1 as SGHAT and CDR2 as FQNNGV. The V and J ends lost 5 bases and 8 bases, in that order; junction bases with no gene match: 5. The CDR3 spells CASSPQGIGYTF. For the CDR3, the DNA is TGTGCCAGCAGCCCACAGGGGATCGGCTACACCTTC.

The rearrangement uses TRBV10-3 and TRBJ2-5; D perhaps matches TRBD2 (6 bases). CDR1 and CDR2 from the germline V gene are ENHRY and SYGVKD. The V end lost 4 bases, the J end lost 3 bases, and 12 bases lay between the germline ends. This CDR3 is built from 14 residues. CDR3 DNA: TGTGCCATCAGTGGGCGCGGGGAGGAAGAGACCCAGTACTTC. This codes for CAISGRGEEETQYF.

Of note for this clone: The sample carries other DNA sequences with the same CDR3. This chain connects TRBV6-4 to TRBJ1-5; tentative D call: TRBD1 (6 bases). The germline gives CDR1 MRHNA, CDR2 SNTAGT. This CDR3 region has 14 residues. Trimming took off 5 bases at V and 7 bases at J, with 15 bases between the two ends. The CDR3 DNA reads TGTGCCAGCAGTCCTACAGGGCAGGGGCAGCCCCAGCATTTT. Its translation: CASSPTGQGQPQHF.

The chain is built from TRBV6-4 and TRBJ2-3; the match to TRBD2 covers 8 bases. The length of the CDR3 is 15 residues. The V and J ends lost 0 bases and 4 bases, in that order; junction bases with no gene match: 3. Looked up from germline, CDR1 is MRHNA and CDR2 is SNTAGT. The CDR3 spells CASSDSTGGPDTQYF. CDR3 DNA sequence: TGTGCCAGCAGTGACTCGACGGGAGGGCCAGATACGCAGTATTTT.

The chain recombines TRBV25-1 with TRBJ1-2; 8 bases line up with TRBD1. Germline CDR1 and CDR2: MGHDK and SYGVNS. V lost 1 base and J lost 6; bases outside the gene matches: 7. The CDR3 is 15 amino acids. As DNA, the CDR3 is TGTGCCAGCAGTGAATGGGGACAGGCGCCGAATGGCTACACCTTC. Protein product: CASSEWGQAPNGYTF.

CDR3 in DNA: TGCGCCAGCAGCCAAGATGGTCAGTCGGGAAACACCATATATTTT. Protein: CASSQDGQSGNTIYF. V is TRBV4-1 and J is TRBJ1-3; D remains ambiguous. There are 15 residues in the CDR3. Looked up from germline, CDR1 is MGHRA and CDR2 is YSYEKL. Trimming stripped 0 bases from V and 4 bases from J, with 10 bases between.

The chain has TRBV18 and TRBJ2-7, with D possibly being TRBD2 (6 bases). CDR3 length: 16 residues. CDR1 and CDR2 (germline): KGHSH, LQKENI. V was clipped by 3 bases and J by 6 bases, with 21 bases between them. The CDR3, as DNA: TGTGCCAGCTCACCCCTATCGACTAGTATTGCCCCCGAGCAGTACTTC. Translation: CASSPLSTSIAPEQYF.

V gene TRBV6-5 combines with J gene TRBJ1-3; D not resolved. Germline V gene sequence: CDR1 MNHEY, CDR2 SVGAGI. V was cut by 7 bases and J by 0 bases, with 10 bases left in between. This CDR3 is built from 14 residues. DNA for the CDR3: TGTGCCAGCAAACTAGGGATCTCTGGAAACACCATATATTTT. It is translated as CASKLGISGNTIYF.

The chain combines TRBV12-1 with TRBJ2-5; the table gives TRBD1 as D, unverified against the DNA. TRBV12-1 is a pseudogene segment. The CDR3 is made up of 11 amino acids. CDR3 DNA: TGTGCCAGCAAGAAACAGGAGACCCAGTACTTC. As protein: CASKKQETQYF.